The 18 T cell receptor beta chains reported below all come from one sample, sequenced in a study of shared clonotypes between healthy human individuals. Sequenced by immunoSEQ multiplex PCR; TCRdb stores in-frame clones only, minus some. This table holds a few million clones, roughly 90% found once. Sequenced sample: naive CD4+ T cells from PBMCs. Subset reported: CD45RA+ positively selected. These TCRs come from a man younger than 35 in good health. Some clones in this sample may be carry-over from other donors' samples.

The V call is TRBV15, the J call TRBJ2-4; TRBD2 matches 8 bases. Trimming took 6 bases from V and 6 from J; bases not matched to a gene: 13. CDR1 LNHNV and CDR2 YYDKDF come from the germline V gene (reference sequence). The CDR3 contains 16 residues. The CDR3 here is CATRSGAGGGRNIQYF. The DNA for the CDR3 is TGTGCCACCAGAAGTGGGGCGGGAGGAGGTCGAAACATTCAGTACTTC.

CDR3 amino acids: CASSQVTSGRISEQFF. CDR3 in DNA: TGCGCCAGCAGCCAAGTCACTAGCGGGAGGATTTCTGAGCAGTTCTTC. The V and J genes are TRBV4-1 and TRBJ2-1; 12 bases agree with TRBD2. Germline values: CDR1 MGHRA, CDR2 YSYEKL. The trim removed 1 base at V and 9 bases at J, leaving 7 bases unmatched. The CDR3 runs 16 residues.

The chain couples TRBV18 to TRBJ1-2; a weak D match, TRBD1 (5 bases). V shed 0 bases and J shed 2 bases, with 13 bases lying between them. The CDR3 has 16 residues. CDR1 and CDR2 (germline): KGHSH, LQKENI. The DNA for the CDR3 is TGTGCCAGCTCACCACCAGGGGCGAACGCCAACTATGGCTACACCTTC. Translated, it gives CASSPPGANANYGYTF.

Worth noting for this clone: The same CDR3 arises from other DNA sequences in this sample as well. The chain is built from TRBV5-4 and TRBJ1-1; 7 bases are a match to TRBD1. Looked up from germline, CDR1 is SGHNT and CDR2 is YYREEE (reference sequence). The ends lost 3 bases at V and 2 bases at J; junction bases unmatched: 7. The CDR3 spans 15 residues. Here the CDR3 DNA reads TGTGCCAGCAGCTCCCCGGGACAGCCAAACACTGAAGCTTTCTTT. Its protein product is CASSSPGQPNTEAFF. The full variable domain, rest sourced from reference TRBV5-4 and TRBJ1-1, is ETGVTQSPTHLIKTRGQQVTLRCSSQSGHNTVSWYQQALGQGPQFIFQYYREEENGRGNFPPRFSGLQFPNYSSELNVNALELDDSALYLCASSSPGQPNTEAFFGQGTRLTVV.

The CDR3 DNA sequence: TGTGCCAGCTCCCAGGGACTAGCGGGAGGCAATGAGCAGTTCTTC. Encoded protein: CASSQGLAGGNEQFF. The V gene is TRBV18, the J gene TRBJ2-1; 15 bases line up with TRBD2. Trimming removed 6 bases from V and 6 bases from J; junction bases left unmatched: 3. CDR1 and CDR2 from the germline V gene are KGHSH and LQKENI. The CDR3 extends over 15 amino acids.

This chain joins TRBV9 and TRBJ1-2, with D unclear. This CDR3 comprises 14 residues. Germline CDR1 is SGDLS and CDR2 is YYNGEE. V was clipped by 5 bases and J by 2 bases, with 13 bases between them. The CDR3 protein is CASRSPGHNYGYTF. The DNA of the CDR3 is TGTGCCAGCAGGTCCCCGGGCCACAACTATGGCTACACCTTC. Looking up the rest from reference TRBV9 and TRBJ1-2 gives the full variable domain: DSGVTQTPKHLITATGQRVTLRCSPRSGDLSVYWYQQSLDQGLQFLIQYYNGEERAKGNILERFSAQQFPDLHSELNLSSLELGDSALYFCASRSPGHNYGYTFGSGTRLTVV.

V usage is TRBV6-1 and J usage is TRBJ2-1; 10 positions agree with TRBD1. The CDR3 length is 15 residues. Losses at the gene ends were 4 bases for V and 3 bases for J; bases not matched to a gene: 3. Looked up from germline, CDR1 is MNHNS and CDR2 is SASEGT. The CDR3 DNA is TGTGCCAGCAGTGCGGGACAGGGGATCTACAATGAGCAGTTCTTC. It translates to CASSAGQGIYNEQFF.

The chain couples TRBV15 to TRBJ2-7; a weak D match, TRBD2 (5 bases). V lost 0 bases to trimming and J lost 6 bases, with 12 bases between them. Germline assignment: CDR1 LNHNV and CDR2 YYDKDF (reference sequence). The CDR3 extends over 14 amino acids. CDR3 in DNA: TGTGCCACCAGCAGAGACGCGAGGGTGGCCGAGCAGTACTTC. Translated, it gives CATSRDARVAEQYF. The complete variable domain, with remaining parts taken from reference TRBV15 and TRBJ2-7, reads DAMVIQNPRYQVTQFGKPVTLSCSQTLNHNVMYWYQQKSSQAPKLLFHYYDKDFNNEADTPDNFQSRRPNTSFCFLDIRSPGLGDTAMYLCATSRDARVAEQYFGPGTRLTVT.

The CDR3 DNA follows: TGTGCCAGTGCGACCGGGGGCCACGAGCAGTACTTC. Protein: CASATGGHEQYF. The chain is built from TRBV2 and TRBJ2-7; D possibly uses TRBD1 or TRBD2 (6 bases each). Germline V gene sequence: CDR1 SNHLY, CDR2 FYNNEI. V lost 9 bases, J lost 5 bases, and 14 bases lay in between. The CDR3 has 12 amino acids.

The rearrangement uses TRBV28 and TRBJ1-4; 8 bases are shared with TRBD1. V trimming: 8 bases; J trimming: 4 bases; junction bases outside the gene matches: 9. This CDR3 contains 15 residues. Germline V lookup: CDR1 MDHEN, CDR2 SYDVKM. The CDR3, as DNA: TGTGCCAGCTTTAAATGGGACAGGAATAATGAAAAACTGTTTTTT. Amino acids: CASFKWDRNNEKLFF. Based on the CDR3 plus reference TRBV28 and TRBJ1-4, the full variable domain is DVKVTQSSRYLVKRTGEKVFLECVQDMDHENMFWYRQDPGLGLRLIYFSYDVKMKEKGDIPEGYSVSREKKERFSLILESASTNQTSMYLCASFKWDRNNEKLFFGSGTQLSVL.

The rearrangement links TRBV10-3 to TRBJ2-6; 10 nucleotides agree with TRBD1. The germline gives CDR1 ENHRY, CDR2 SYGVKD. The CDR3 has 16 amino acids. The junction had 0 bases not matched to a gene; V was cut back by 2 bases and J by 2 bases. For the CDR3, the DNA is TGTGCCATCAGTGAGGGGACAGGGGCTGGGGCCAACGTCCTGACTTTC. The encoded protein is CAISEGTGAGANVLTF.

J is TRBJ2-7 and V is TRBV27; D not certain. The ends were cut back, 2 bases at V and 2 bases at J, with 16 bases in the middle. The CDR3 is made up of 16 amino acids. Germline assignment: CDR1 MNHEY and CDR2 SMNVEV (reference sequence). The CDR3 bases are TGTGCCAGCAGTTTAACCCAGGCAGGCTATACCTACGAGCAGTACTTC. Translation gives CASSLTQAGYTYEQYF.

Turning to this clone: In the same sample, other DNA sequences code for this CDR3. This chain links TRBV5-1 with TRBJ2-1; the D is unclear. The CDR3 contains 12 residues. The germline gives CDR1 SGHRS, CDR2 YFSETQ. V was clipped by 0 bases and J by 7 bases, with 5 bases between them. Here the CDR3 DNA reads TGCGCCAGCAGCTTGGATTTGAATGAGCAGTTCTTC. Translation: CASSLDLNEQFF.

V is TRBV11-3 and J is TRBJ2-5, with D possibly being TRBD2 (5 bases). The CDR3 consists of 17 residues. Germline values: CDR1 SGHNT, CDR2 YENEEA. V lost 3 bases and J 5 bases, leaving 22 bases between the germline ends. The CDR3 sequence is CASSFHLVRVGRETQYF. CDR3 coding DNA: TGTGCCAGCAGCTTCCACCTGGTGAGGGTTGGGCGGGAGACCCAGTACTTC. Supplemented by reference TRBV11-3 and TRBJ2-5, the full variable domain reads EAGVVQSPRYKIIEKKQPVAFWCNPISGHNTLYWYLQNLGQGPELLIRYENEEAVDDSQLPKDRFSAERLKGVDSTLKIQPAELGDSAVYLCASSFHLVRVGRETQYFGPGTRLLVL.

The chain is built from TRBV6-5 and TRBJ2-5, with D uncertain. The V end lost 4 bases, the J end lost 5 bases, and 14 bases lay between the germline ends. The length of the CDR3 is 14 residues. Germline loops: CDR1 MNHEY, CDR2 SVGAGI. The CDR3 spells CASSSGWQMETQYF. CDR3 DNA: TGTGCCAGCAGTTCTGGATGGCAAATGGAGACCCAGTACTTC.

The chain recombines TRBV6-5 with TRBJ2-1, with 8 bases aligning to TRBD1. The trim removed 7 bases at V and 4 bases at J, leaving 3 bases unmatched. Germline CDR1 and CDR2: MNHEY and SVGAGI. This CDR3 spans 13 amino acids. The CDR3 is CASKGTGYNEQFF. CDR3 in DNA: TGTGCCAGCAAAGGGACAGGTTACAATGAGCAGTTCTTC.

The genes are TRBV5-1 and TRBJ2-2; 9 bases agree with TRBD2. CDR3 size: 14 residues. The germline CDR1 and CDR2 sequences are SGHRS and YFSETQ. V dropped 4 bases and J dropped 6; count of bases not matched to a gene: 4. The CDR3 loop is CASSQRLAAGELFF. CDR3 sequence (DNA): TGCGCCAGCAGCCAGAGACTAGCGGCCGGGGAGCTGTTTTTT.

The rearrangement links TRBV6-5 to TRBJ1-2; TRBD1 matches 9 bases. The V gene end was trimmed by 4 bases and the J gene end by 5 bases; junction bases not matched to a gene: 5. CDR1 MNHEY and CDR2 SVGAGI come from the germline V gene. The CDR3 has 14 amino acids. CDR3 nucleotides: TGTGCCAGCAGTTTTGGACAGGGGCGGTATGGCTACACCTTC. Translation gives CASSFGQGRYGYTF.